Listed below are T cell receptor beta chains from one sample, sequenced in a study of blood T cell repertoires in COVID-19. Libraries were prepared by immunoSEQ multiplex PCR; TCRdb keeps only in-frame clonotypes and omits some of them. Of 250,000 or so clones listed, around 87% were seen once; the top ten hold around 5%. Sequencing input: peripheral blood. The receptors derive from an older woman with COVID-19, enrolled during active disease. Both conserved end residues are trimmed from each CDR3. A D gene is named only where the DNA matches it firmly. Size tells how often a clone was seen (once, few, many) or the class of an expanded clone, and some rows leave it out.

j_call: TRBJ1-5
d_call: NA
clone_size: few
v_call: TRBV2
cdr3_aa: ASSEALGQPQH

j_call: TRBJ2-1
d_call: TRBD1
clone_size: NA
v_call: TRBV7-9
cdr3_aa: ASSSLGQFAYNEQF

j_call: TRBJ2-3
d_call: NA
clone_size: once
v_call: TRBV11-3
cdr3_aa: ASSLSGGKGTQY

j_call: TRBJ2-5
d_call: TRBD1
clone_size: NA
v_call: TRBV28
cdr3_aa: ASSLRPGTGQETQY

j_call: TRBJ2-7
d_call: TRBD1
clone_size: once
v_call: TRBV18
cdr3_aa: ASSVADRGHEQY

j_call: TRBJ2-5
d_call: TRBD2
clone_size: NA
v_call: TRBV19
cdr3_aa: ASSIRGPGGVGQETQY

j_call: TRBJ1-6
d_call: NA
clone_size: few
v_call: TRBV2
cdr3_aa: ASSEGGGRSYNSPLH

j_call: TRBJ2-5
d_call: NA
clone_size: NA
v_call: TRBV7-9
cdr3_aa: ASSLLFADQETQY

j_call: TRBJ2-1
d_call: TRBD2
clone_size: NA
v_call: TRBV7-9
cdr3_aa: ASSPGPSGLL

j_call: TRBJ1-5
d_call: TRBD1
clone_size: NA
v_call: TRBV7-2
cdr3_aa: ASSLNQGAGQPQH

j_call: TRBJ1-5
d_call: NA
clone_size: NA
v_call: TRBV30
cdr3_aa: AWRDNRDTVNQPQH

j_call: TRBJ2-5
d_call: NA
clone_size: once
v_call: TRBV7-6
cdr3_aa: ASSLGDGGETQY

j_call: TRBJ1-3
d_call: NA
clone_size: NA
v_call: TRBV7-9
cdr3_aa: ASSFGGGNTIY

j_call: TRBJ1-1
d_call: NA
clone_size: NA
v_call: TRBV28
cdr3_aa: ASSRSGTPNTEAF

j_call: TRBJ2-5
d_call: TRBD1
clone_size: NA
v_call: TRBV2
cdr3_aa: ASSPGTGGKETQY

j_call: TRBJ2-2
d_call: TRBD1
clone_size: few
v_call: TRBV19
cdr3_aa: ASSILGTANTGELF

j_call: TRBJ2-3
d_call: NA
clone_size: NA
v_call: TRBV10-3
cdr3_aa: AISVRGLLTDTQY

j_call: TRBJ1-5
d_call: NA
clone_size: NA
v_call: TRBV19
cdr3_aa: ASSKDYQPQH

j_call: TRBJ2-3
d_call: NA
clone_size: NA
v_call: TRBV6-1
cdr3_aa: ASSESRTSTDTQY

j_call: TRBJ2-1
d_call: TRBD2
clone_size: NA
v_call: TRBV5-4
cdr3_aa: ASSLRGGSANNEQF

j_call: TRBJ1-5
d_call: NA
clone_size: NA
v_call: TRBV2
cdr3_aa: ASSSGTENDSNQPQH

j_call: TRBJ2-7
d_call: NA
clone_size: NA
v_call: TRBV3-1/TRBV3-2
cdr3_aa: ASSQRSQFSYEQY

j_call: TRBJ1-5
d_call: NA
clone_size: few
v_call: TRBV30
cdr3_aa: AWSVNSNQPQH